What follows describes a single T cell receptor (beta chain). The sample is drawn from a study of T cells after yellow fever vaccination. Study as a whole: Fractions of low cell number were prepared using SMART-Seq v4 Ultra Low Input.

This CDR3 comprises 13 residues. Looked up from germline, CDR1 is SGHNT and CDR2 is YYREEE (reference sequence). Trimming stripped 5 bases from V and 4 bases from J, with 11 bases between. Each CDR3 protein gets one entry after TCRdb re-called the 5' RACE reads with MiXCR. This table has 300,000 to 400,000 distinct CDR3 sequences, approximately 4% appearing once. This receptor was obtained from a man aged 18 to 29 who received the YFV17D yellow fever vaccine. The source material was PBMCs, sampled 5 days after the yellow fever booster vaccination. The V gene is TRBV5-4, the J gene TRBJ2-3; D gene ambiguous. Written as DNA, the CDR3 is TGTGCCAGCAGTCCTTCCTTCGCAGATACGCAGTATTTT. Its translation: CASSPSFADTQYF.